Each of the 28 T cell receptor beta chains below was sequenced from the same sample in a study of shared clonotypes between healthy human individuals. The table came from immunoSEQ multiplex PCR; TCRdb's copy has only in-frame clones and leaves some out. The sample holds 2 million to 2.5 million clones; about nine tenths are singletons and the top ten take about 0.41%. Sequences were obtained from naive CD4+ T cells from PBMCs. Specified subset: CD45RA+ positively selected. The receptors were sampled from a man between 18 and 29 years old in good health. Some clones in this sample may be carry-over from other donors' samples.

As regards this clone: Other DNA sequences of this sample code for an identical CDR3. This sequence joins TRBV6-1 and TRBJ1-2, with a possible D match to TRBD1 (5 bases). The CDR3 runs 13 residues. V was trimmed by 6 bases and J by 1 base, leaving 9 bases between them. Germline assignment: CDR1 MNHNS and CDR2 SASEGT. The DNA of the CDR3 is TGTGCCAGCAGCAAGGGACTTAACTATGGCTACACCTTC. It translates to CASSKGLNYGYTF.

The CDR3 reads CASSLGHPNEKLFF. CDR3 DNA: TGCGCCAGCAGCTTGGGACACCCTAATGAAAAACTGTTTTTT. The genes are TRBV5-1 and TRBJ1-4; D not resolved. Trimming cost V 0 bases and J 3 bases, with 6 bases left between them. Germline V gene data show CDR1 as SGHRS and CDR2 as YFSETQ. This CDR3 comprises 14 residues. Combining the CDR3 with reference TRBV5-1 and TRBJ1-4 gives the whole variable domain KAGVTQTPRYLIKTRGQQVTLSCSPISGHRSVSWYQQTPGQGLQFLFEYFSETQRNKGNFPGRFSGRQFSNSRSEMNVSTLELGDSALYLCASSLGHPNEKLFFGSGTQLSVL.

V and J are TRBV14 and TRBJ2-1, with 8 bases identical to TRBD1. CDR1 SGHDN and CDR2 FVKESK come from the germline V gene. There are 15 residues in the CDR3. V trimming: 4 bases; J trimming: 7 bases; junction bases outside the gene matches: 9. The DNA for the CDR3 is TGTGCCAGCAGCCCAAGGTTGAGACAGGGGAATGAGCAGTTCTTC. This gives the protein CASSPRLRQGNEQFF.

This chain links TRBV2 with TRBJ2-3; D uncertain. The germline gives CDR1 SNHLY, CDR2 FYNNEI. Trimming took off 4 bases at V and 5 bases at J, with 10 bases between the two ends. This CDR3 contains 13 residues. The CDR3 spells CASSGQARDTQYF. In nucleotides, the CDR3 is TGTGCCAGCAGTGGGCAGGCAAGAGATACGCAGTATTTT.

The V call is TRBV4-3, the J call TRBJ1-2; D perhaps matches TRBD1 (6 bases). The CDR3 length is 16 residues. CDR1 is LGHNA and CDR2 is YSLEER in the germline V gene. The ends were cut back, 1 base at V and 4 bases at J, with 16 bases in the middle. Here the CDR3 reads CASSQVTGAGAYGYTF. The CDR3 DNA follows: TGCGCCAGCAGCCAAGTAACGGGCGCGGGGGCCTATGGCTACACCTTC.

On this clone itself: This CDR3 is also generated by other DNA sequences in the sample. The CDR3 DNA is TGTGCCAGCAGTTTGGTGGGGACTGAAGCTTTCTTT. This encodes CASSLVGTEAFF. The rearrangement links TRBV28 to TRBJ1-1, with D unresolved. Germline CDR1 and CDR2: MDHEN and SYDVKM. This CDR3 comprises 12 residues. V was clipped by 3 bases and J by 5 bases, with 7 bases between them.

The CDR3 sequence: CASSRSGALDYGYTF. The CDR3 bases are TGTGCCAGCAGTAGATCAGGGGCCTTAGACTATGGCTACACCTTC. V is TRBV28 and J is TRBJ1-2; possibly TRBD1 for D (6 bases). V lost 5 bases to trimming and J lost 3 bases, with 16 bases between them. The CDR3 length is 15 residues. Germline V lookup: CDR1 MDHEN, CDR2 SYDVKM.

This chain uses TRBV5-1 with TRBJ1-6; D remains unclear. From germline, CDR1 is SGHRS and CDR2 YFSETQ. Trimming shortened V by 3 bases and J by 8 bases, and 9 bases separated the two germline ends. CDR3 length equals 13 residues. CDR3 nucleotides: TGCGCCAGCAGCTCCAAGTCCGATTCACCCCTCCACTTT. This codes for CASSSKSDSPLHF.

This sequence joins TRBV5-1 and TRBJ1-2; unclear D gene. Germline CDR1 and CDR2: SGHRS and YFSETQ. This CDR3 contains 14 residues. The V end was cut by 0 bases, the J end by 8 bases, with 14 bases between. CDR3 sequence reads: CASSLDSTVRGYTF. The CDR3 DNA follows: TGCGCCAGCAGCTTGGACTCGACGGTCCGGGGCTACACCTTC.

The chain links TRBV18 to TRBJ1-1; D gene ambiguous. The V end lost 3 bases, the J end lost 5 bases, and 13 bases lay between the germline ends. Germline V gives CDR1 KGHSH, CDR2 LQKENI. This CDR3 comprises 14 residues. The CDR3 loop reads CASSPLASGTEAFF. In DNA, the CDR3 is TGTGCCAGCTCACCTTTGGCTTCGGGGACTGAAGCTTTCTTT.

The V gene is TRBV4-2, the J gene TRBJ1-2; D gene unclear. Trimming stripped 0 bases from V and 5 bases from J, with 10 bases between. The germline V gene encodes CDR1 LGHNA and CDR2 YNFKEQ. The CDR3 is 14 residues long. The CDR3 bases are TGTGCCAGCAGCCAAGAGAACCTTGGGTATGGCTACACCTTC. Residues: CASSQENLGYGYTF.

In regard to this clone: At the DNA level, this CDR3 is encoded by other sequences in the same sample as well. The chain has TRBV18 and TRBJ2-1, with D unclear. V was cut by 4 bases and J by 0 bases, with 4 bases left in between. Germline V lookup: CDR1 KGHSH, CDR2 LQKENI. The CDR3 spans 13 residues. As DNA, the CDR3 is TGTGCCAGCTCACTATCCTCCTACAATGAGCAGTTCTTC. It yields the protein CASSLSSYNEQFF. The variable domain in full, with the rest retrieved from reference TRBV18 and TRBJ2-1, is NAGVMQNPRHLVRRRGQEARLRCSPMKGHSHVYWYRQLPEEGLKFMVYLQKENIIDESGMPKERFSAEFPKEGPSILRIQQVVRGDSAAYFCASSLSSYNEQFFGPGTRLTVL.

The rearrangement links TRBV7-8 to TRBJ1-1, with D possibly being TRBD1 (6 bases). V lost 5 bases and J lost 5, with 18 bases in between. The CDR3 runs to 15 residues. CDR1 is SGHVS and CDR2 is FQNEAQ in the germline V gene. The CDR3 DNA sequence: TGTGCCAGCAGCCCTACTACCGGGAGGGGGACTGAAGCTTTCTTT. It encodes CASSPTTGRGTEAFF.

This chain joins TRBV18 and TRBJ2-4; 7 bases fit TRBD1. The J segment lost 3 bases and the V segment lost 6 bases, leaving 11 bases of the junction unmatched. CDR3 size: 16 residues. From germline, CDR1 is KGHSH and CDR2 LQKENI. This CDR3 is CASSPVQGTVKNIQYF. Here the CDR3 DNA reads TGTGCCAGCTCGCCTGTACAGGGGACGGTCAAAAACATTCAGTACTTC.

The sample holds one count of this clone. This sequence joins TRBV11-2 and TRBJ1-5; a possible D gene is TRBD1 (6 bases). CDR3 size: 15 residues. The ends were cut back, 1 base at V and 4 bases at J, with 11 bases in the middle. In germline, CDR1 is SGHAT, CDR2 FQNNGV. CDR3 sequence reads: CASSLGQGKNQPQHF. The CDR3 nucleotides are TGTGCCAGCAGCTTAGGGCAGGGGAAGAATCAGCCCCAGCATTTT.

CDR3 amino acids: CASSPHLTGADTQYF. CDR3 DNA: TGTGCCAGCTCACCCCACCTCACAGGAGCGGATACGCAGTATTTT. This sequence joins TRBV18 and TRBJ2-3, with D possibly TRBD1 on 5 matching bases. The CDR3 totals 15 residues. Trimming pared 3 bases from V and 6 bases from J, leaving 16 bases between. Germline V gene lookup returns CDR1 KGHSH and CDR2 LQKENI.

This clone was counted a single time. The chain links TRBV5-4 to TRBJ2-5, with D uncertain. The CDR3 loop spans 14 amino acids. Germline loops: CDR1 SGHNT, CDR2 YYREEE (reference sequence). V was cut by 0 bases and J by 4 bases, with 10 bases left in between. This CDR3 reads CASSLDPSPETQYF. As DNA, the CDR3 is TGTGCCAGCAGCTTGGACCCCAGCCCAGAGACCCAGTACTTC.

The V call is TRBV6-6, the J call TRBJ2-3; D is unclear. Per the germline V gene, CDR1 is MNHNY and CDR2 is SVGAGI (reference sequence). This CDR3 comprises 16 residues. V shed 0 bases and J shed 0 bases, with 10 bases lying between them. The chain's CDR3 is CASSYSNTGSTDTQYF. CDR3 DNA: TGTGCCAGCAGTTACTCGAATACCGGTAGCACAGATACGCAGTATTTT.

J is TRBJ2-1 and V is TRBV4-3; 9 bases line up with TRBD2. The CDR3 extends over 15 amino acids. Germline assignment: CDR1 LGHNA and CDR2 YSLEER. The V segment lost 1 base and the J segment 4 bases; nucleotides outside the gene matches: 2. CDR3 amino acids: CASSQGLAVYNEQFF. The CDR3 nucleotides read TGCGCCAGCAGCCAAGGACTAGCGGTGTACAATGAGCAGTTCTTC.

This clone was observed a handful of times. The chain combines TRBV5-1 with TRBJ2-7; tentatively, D is TRBD2 (5 bases). Per the germline V gene, CDR1 is SGHRS and CDR2 is YFSETQ. V was cut by 4 bases and J by 0 bases, with 14 bases left in between. There are 15 residues in the CDR3. DNA for the CDR3: TGCGCCAGCAGCGGATTCGGGATGGTCTCCTACGAGCAGTACTTC. Translated, it gives CASSGFGMVSYEQYF.

The sample holds one count of this clone. This chain uses TRBV28 with TRBJ1-6; no definite D call. Germline CDR1 MDHEN, CDR2 SYDVKM. This CDR3 comprises 11 residues. The V gene lost 2 bases and the J gene lost 8 bases, with 1 base spanning the gap. Written as DNA, the CDR3 is TGTGCCAGCAGTTTACATTCACCCCTCCACTTT. Translation: CASSLHSPLHF.

Notes on this clone: Other DNA variants within this sample encode the same CDR3. The chain employs TRBV20-1 and TRBJ2-1; possibly TRBD1 for D (5 bases). The V gene's germline CDR1 is DFQATT and CDR2 SNEGSKA (reference sequence). CDR3 length equals 11 residues. V was cut by 5 bases and J by 5 bases, with 7 bases left in between. CDR3 residues: CSASGNNEQFF. The CDR3, as DNA: TGCAGTGCTTCAGGGAACAATGAGCAGTTCTTC.

The CDR3 protein is CASSLGFRGGNVLTDQSYNEQFF. The CDR3 DNA reads as TGCGCCAGCAGCTTGGGATTTCGGGGCGGGAATGTTCTCACCGACCAATCCTACAATGAGCAGTTCTTC. V is TRBV5-1 and J is TRBJ2-1; D perhaps matches TRBD2 (6 bases). V lost 0 bases to trimming and J lost 1 base, with 32 bases between them. CDR3 length equals 23 residues. Germline CDR1 and CDR2: SGHRS and YFSETQ.

V gene TRBV27 combines with J gene TRBJ2-7; 8 nucleotides line up with TRBD1. This CDR3 comprises 16 residues. The ends lost 6 bases at V and 2 bases at J; junction bases unmatched: 12. CDR1 is MNHEY and CDR2 is SMNVEV in the germline V gene (reference sequence). Here the CDR3 DNA reads TGTGCCAGCAGCCCGGTAGGACAGGGTATACCCTACGAGCAGTACTTC. Its translation is CASSPVGQGIPYEQYF.

The chain links TRBV15 to TRBJ2-4; perhaps TRBD2 as D (7 bases). The CDR3 runs 15 residues. Germline V CDR1 and CDR2: LNHNV, YYDKDF (reference sequence). Trimming took 7 bases from V and 0 from J, leaving 13 bases between them. CDR3 nucleotides: TGTGCCACCACAAAGGGGGGGGTAGCCAAAAACATTCAGTACTTC. As protein: CATTKGGVAKNIQYF.

Regarding this clone: Other DNA sequences of this sample code for an identical CDR3. The chain employs TRBV29-1 and TRBJ2-4, with D maybe TRBD2 (5 bases). There are 13 residues in the CDR3. The V and J ends lost 3 bases and 0 bases respectively, with 6 bases between them. Germline-derived CDR1 and CDR2 are SQVTM and ANQGSEA. CDR3 region: CSVEGRAKNIQYF. The CDR3, as DNA: TGCAGCGTTGAGGGGAGAGCCAAAAACATTCAGTACTTC.

The chain uses TRBV18 and TRBJ2-5, with 11 nucleotides matching TRBD1. The length of the CDR3 is 17 residues. J was trimmed by 1 base and V by 2 bases; bases with no gene match: 6. CDR1 is KGHSH, CDR2 LQKENI, per germline. The CDR3 loop reads CASSPYPGQGAQETQYF. The CDR3 DNA sequence: TGTGCCAGCTCACCATACCCAGGACAGGGGGCCCAAGAGACCCAGTACTTC.

V gene TRBV4-3 combines with J gene TRBJ1-2, with D uncertain. V was clipped by 1 base and J by 7 bases, with 10 bases between them. The CDR3 is 13 residues long. Germline CDR1 reads LGHNA; CDR2 reads YSLEER. For the CDR3, the DNA is TGCGCCAGCAGCCAAGGGCCAGGTCTTGGCTACACCTTC. Protein: CASSQGPGLGYTF.